The 19 T cell receptor beta chains reported below all come from one sample, sequenced in a study of blood T cell repertoires in COVID-19. The data were produced by immunoSEQ multiplex PCR, yet TCRdb's version contains in-frame clones alone and is incomplete. The sample carries fewer than 140,000 clones, more than 80% recorded once. Sequenced material: peripheral blood. The receptor set was obtained from a woman in her sixties or seventies with acute or convalescent COVID-19.

This chain connects TRBV2 to TRBJ1-5; 8 positions agree with TRBD1. The ends lost 6 bases at V and 5 bases at J; junction bases unmatched: 9. The CDR3 totals 15 residues. The germline gives CDR1 SNHLY, CDR2 FYNNEI. In DNA form, the CDR3 reads TGTGCCAGCAGCGGACAGGGACGGGGGGATCAGCCCCAGCATTTT. It specifies CASSGQGRGDQPQHF.

This chain links TRBV7-9 with TRBJ1-2; no reliable D call. Between the trimmed V and J ends, which lost 3 bases and 2 bases, there was a span of 10 bases. Germline CDR1 and CDR2: SEHNR and FQNEAQ (reference sequence). CDR3 length equals 14 residues. As DNA, the CDR3 is TGTGCCAGCAGCTTCTCAGGCATAAACTATGGCTACACCTTC. Its protein product is CASSFSGINYGYTF.

V usage is TRBV5-1 and J usage is TRBJ2-7; 10 bases match TRBD1. Germline CDR1 and CDR2: SGHRS and YFSETQ. The CDR3 length is 15 residues. Losses at the gene ends were 3 bases for V and 1 base for J; bases not matched to a gene: 4. CDR3 nucleotides: TGCGCCAGCAGCTGGACGGGACAGGGGTCCTACGAGCAGTACTTC. The encoded protein is CASSWTGQGSYEQYF.

The chain employs TRBV27 and TRBJ2-5, with 7 nucleotides matching TRBD2. J lost 0 bases, V lost 8 bases, and 0 bases had no gene match. The CDR3 contains 12 residues. Germline assignment: CDR1 MNHEY and CDR2 SMNVEV (reference sequence). The CDR3 loop is CASRGDQETQYF. CDR3 coding DNA: TGTGCCAGCCGGGGGGACCAAGAGACCCAGTACTTC.

In its sample, this clone was seen once. This chain links TRBV5-6 with TRBJ1-3, with D possibly being TRBD1 (6 bases). The V end was cut by 7 bases, the J end by 0 bases, with 20 bases between. This CDR3 is 17 amino acids long. CDR1 and CDR2 (germline): SGHDT, YYEEEE. The DNA of the CDR3 is TGTGCCAGCGGGCTGTTCGACAGGTCCAACTCTGGAAACACCATATATTTT. It translates to CASGLFDRSNSGNTIYF.

This sequence joins TRBV11-3 and TRBJ2-3, with 13 nucleotides matching TRBD2. The trim removed 5 bases at V and 6 bases at J, leaving 8 bases unmatched. The CDR3 totals 16 residues. The V gene's germline CDR1 is SGHNT and CDR2 YENEEA. The CDR3 reads CASSRRGTSGTDTQYF. The CDR3, as DNA: TGTGCCAGCAGCCGGAGGGGGACTAGCGGGACTGATACGCAGTATTTT.

V and J are TRBV29-1 and TRBJ2-1; D remains unclear. Trimming stripped 7 bases from V and 10 bases from J, with 17 bases between. Germline CDR1 SQVTM, CDR2 ANQGSEA. CDR3 size: 12 residues. CDR3 DNA: TGCAGCGCCGAGGATTGGCGGCAAGAGCAGTTCTTC. It yields the protein CSAEDWRQEQFF.

The sample holds a few counts of this clone. The chain links TRBV3-1 (or the pseudogene TRBV3-2) to TRBJ1-3; the match to TRBD1 covers 8 bases. Germline V lookup: CDR1 LGHDT, CDR2 YNNKEL (reference sequence). This CDR3 contains 16 residues. V lost 0 bases and J lost 2; bases outside the gene matches: 3. The CDR3 loop is CASSQDARGPGNTIYF. Here the CDR3 DNA reads TGTGCCAGCAGCCAAGATGCCAGGGGGCCTGGAAACACCATATATTTT.

This chain joins TRBV7-8 and TRBJ2-1; TRBD2 matches 9 bases. CDR1 is SGHVS and CDR2 is FQNEAQ in the germline V gene. J gave up 6 bases and V 4 bases, and 7 bases lay outside the gene matches. This CDR3 has 15 amino acids. CDR3 nucleotides: TGTGCCAGCAGCTCGCTAGCGGGGCGACTCAATGAGCAGTTCTTC. It translates to CASSSLAGRLNEQFF.

J is TRBJ1-2 and V is TRBV18; a weak D match, TRBD1 (6 bases). V lost 1 base and J lost 7, with 16 bases in between. The CDR3 is 15 residues long. CDR1 and CDR2 (germline): KGHSH, LQKENI. CDR3 sequence reads: CASSPQTGLSSGYTF. The CDR3 DNA follows: TGTGCCAGCTCACCACAAACAGGGTTAAGTTCTGGCTACACCTTC.

This chain connects TRBV19 to TRBJ2-5, with 9 bases aligning to TRBD1. This CDR3 comprises 13 residues. CDR1 and CDR2 (germline): LNHDA, SQIVND (reference sequence). V shed 5 bases, J shed 4 bases, and the junction held 2 bases outside the gene matches. CDR3 in amino acids: CASSSDRGETQYF. DNA for the CDR3: TGTGCCAGTAGTTCGGACAGGGGAGAGACCCAGTACTTC. The full variable domain, rest sourced from reference TRBV19 and TRBJ2-5, is DGGITQSPKYLFRKEGQNVTLSCEQNLNHDAMYWYRQDPGQGLRLIYYSQIVNDFQKGDIAEGYSVSREKKESFPLTVTSAQKNPTAFYLCASSSDRGETQYFGPGTRLLVL.

This clone was seen a few times. The chain combines TRBV7-2 with TRBJ1-2, with TRBD1 matching over 9 bases. Trimming cost V 1 base and J 10 bases; bases outside gene matches: 4. The CDR3 is made up of 13 amino acids. Germline V lookup: CDR1 SGHTA, CDR2 FQGNSA. CDR3 sequence: CASSLDGQGIYTF. The CDR3 bases are TGTGCCAGCAGCTTAGACGGACAGGGGATCTACACCTTC. Drawing the rest from reference TRBV7-2 and TRBJ1-2, the complete variable domain is GAGVSQSPSNKVTEKGKDVELRCDPISGHTALYWYRQSLGQGLEFLIYFQGNSAPDKSGLPSDRFSAERTGGSVSTLTIQRTQQEDSAVYLCASSLDGQGIYTFGSGTRLTVV.

The gene calls are TRBV7-9 and TRBJ1-1; D unresolved. Deletions cut 5 bases from V and 6 bases from J, with 19 bases between. The CDR3 runs to 15 residues. Germline V CDR1 and CDR2: SEHNR, FQNEAQ (reference sequence). CDR3 DNA: TGTGCCAGCAGCCGAGAAGGCATGTACAGCCCTGAAGCTTTCTTT. Its translation: CASSREGMYSPEAFF.

The rearrangement links TRBV28 to TRBJ2-7; TRBD1 matches at 9 bases. Germline CDR1 MDHEN, CDR2 SYDVKM. The CDR3 has 16 residues. J lost 0 bases, V lost 5 bases, and 8 bases had no gene match. The CDR3 spells CASSPRTGVFSYEQYF. The CDR3 coding sequence is TGTGCCAGCAGTCCGCGGACAGGGGTATTCTCCTACGAGCAGTACTTC.

The V gene is TRBV2, the J gene TRBJ1-2; the match to TRBD1 covers 8 bases. J gave up 6 bases and V 7 bases, and 13 bases lay outside the gene matches. CDR1 is SNHLY and CDR2 is FYNNEI in the germline V gene. This CDR3 is 15 amino acids long. Here the CDR3 DNA reads TGTGCCAGCATCCGGGACACCGGGACAGGTGATGGCTACACCTTC. This translates into CASIRDTGTGDGYTF.

This clone was observed a single time. The chain combines TRBV30 with TRBJ2-7; a possible D gene is TRBD2 (6 bases). V gave up 6 bases and J gave up 3 bases, with 9 bases separating them. The CDR3 totals 11 residues. CDR1 and CDR2 from the germline V gene are GTSNPN and SVGIG (reference sequence). In nucleotides, the CDR3 is TGTGCCTGCCGGACTAACTACGAGCAGTACTTC. Protein: CACRTNYEQYF.

Worth noting for this clone: Other DNA sequences of this sample code for an identical CDR3. The chain joins TRBV9 to TRBJ2-3; no reliable D call. Between the trimmed V and J ends, which lost 3 bases and 0 bases, there was a span of 2 bases. CDR1 SGDLS and CDR2 YYNGEE come from the germline V gene. The CDR3 covers 12 residues. CDR3 residues: CASSASTDTQYF. DNA of the CDR3: TGTGCCAGCAGCGCTAGCACAGATACGCAGTATTTT.

The rearrangement links TRBV6-4 to TRBJ2-7; tentatively, D is TRBD2 (7 bases). Trimming removed 1 base from V and 2 bases from J, with 18 bases in between. This CDR3 contains 17 residues. The germline gives CDR1 MRHNA, CDR2 SNTAGT. The CDR3 is CASSDLRQAGTTYEQYF. CDR3 coding DNA: TGTGCCAGCAGTGACTTAAGACAGGCAGGGACTACCTACGAGCAGTACTTC.

V and J are TRBV27 and TRBJ2-1; 10 nucleotides line up with TRBD2. The CDR3 has 18 residues. The germline gives CDR1 MNHEY, CDR2 SMNVEV (reference sequence). The V segment lost 4 bases and the J segment 2 bases; nucleotides outside the gene matches: 11. CDR3 amino acids: CASSSFDSGRSPYNEQFF. In DNA form, the CDR3 reads TGTGCCAGCAGTTCGTTCGATAGCGGGAGGTCCCCCTACAATGAGCAGTTCTTC.